The T cell receptor (beta chain) under discussion was sequenced for a study of cytomegalovirus exposure and HLA in healthy donors. The study's findings and limits: According to the study, some 160 TCR beta chains were cytomegalovirus-associated.

About this clone itself: Its antigen is unknown.

PCR primers comprised 60 Vbeta and 13 Jbeta primers. Repertoires were generated with immunoSEQ multiplex PCR, while TCRdb's copy carries only in-frame clones and drops some. The sample shows some 150,000 clones, approximately 78% of them seen only once. Germline loops: CDR1 MRHNA, CDR2 SNTAGT. The germline V and J ends were trimmed by 6 bases and 6 bases, with 15 bases remaining between them. CDR3 length: 14 residues. Sequencing was performed on PBMCs. The sequence was obtained from a man in his forties in good health and CMV-seropositive. The V and J genes are TRBV6-4 and TRBJ2-1; maybe TRBD1 (5 bases). The CDR3 bases are TGTGCCAGCAGAGCCGGTTCTAGGGGCAATGAGCAGTTCTTC. Protein sequence: CASRAGSRGNEQFF.